Each of the 29 T cell receptor beta chains below was sequenced from the same sample in a study of shared clonotypes between healthy human individuals. The data were produced by immunoSEQ multiplex PCR, yet TCRdb's version contains in-frame clones alone and is incomplete. The table shows around 1 million clones, with 76% occurring only once. The sequencing input was memory CD4+ T cells sorted from blood. Subset indicated: CD45RA-negative fraction. These receptors came from a man between 18 and 29 years old in good health.

As to this clone: The same CDR3 can be traced to other DNA sequences in this sample. The CDR3 here is CASSPGTGNEKLFF. DNA for the CDR3: TGTGCCAGCTCCCCCGGGACAGGGAATGAAAAACTGTTTTTT. The chain recombines TRBV18 with TRBJ1-4, with 9 nucleotides matching TRBD1. The germline V gene encodes CDR1 KGHSH and CDR2 LQKENI. V was clipped by 6 bases and J by 5 bases; unmatched bases: 4. The CDR3 spans 14 residues.

The gene calls are TRBV5-6 and TRBJ1-6, with D tentatively TRBD1 (6 bases). Germline V CDR1 and CDR2: SGHDT, YYEEEE. The CDR3 totals 16 residues. Trimming shortened V by 2 bases and J by 7 bases, and 16 bases separated the two germline ends. The CDR3 DNA reads TGTGCCAGCAGCTTAGCAGCTCCTGGGGGCAATTCACCCCTCCACTTT. Its protein is CASSLAAPGGNSPLHF.

The V and J genes are TRBV7-3 and TRBJ2-6, with D unresolved. Deletions cut 5 bases from V and 0 bases from J, with 11 bases between. The CDR3 has 16 amino acids. CDR1 and CDR2 (germline): SGHTA, FQGTGA. In DNA, the CDR3 is TGTGCCAGCAGCCTCTCGAGTGACTCTGGGGCCAACGTCCTGACTTTC. Its protein is CASSLSSDSGANVLTF.

The chain links TRBV7-2 to TRBJ2-7, with D unresolved. This CDR3 region has 13 residues. V lost 3 bases to trimming and J lost 6 bases, with 12 bases between them. The germline gives CDR1 SGHTA, CDR2 FQGNSA. The CDR3 sequence is CASSFSEFSEQYF. CDR3 nucleotides: TGTGCCAGCAGCTTCTCGGAGTTCTCCGAGCAGTACTTC. Together with reference TRBV7-2 and TRBJ2-7, the CDR3 gives the full variable domain: GAGVSQSPSNKVTEKGKDVELRCDPISGHTALYWYRQSLGQGLEFLIYFQGNSAPDKSGLPSDRFSAERTGGSVSTLTIQRTQQEDSAVYLCASSFSEFSEQYFGPGTRLTVT.

The genes are TRBV5-1 and TRBJ2-2, with a weak D call TRBD2 (6 bases). In germline, CDR1 is SGHRS, CDR2 YFSETQ. Trimming removed 4 bases at V and 7 bases at J, with 8 bases between. The CDR3 sequence is 12 residues long. CDR3 DNA: TGCGCCAGCAGCGAGACTAGCGGGGAGCTGTTTTTT. It is translated as CASSETSGELFF.

The chain employs TRBV6-6 and TRBJ1-5; D is ambiguous. Germline CDR1 reads MNHNY; CDR2 reads SVGAGI (reference sequence). This CDR3 contains 15 residues. Between the trimmed V and J ends, which lost 6 bases and 0 bases, there was a span of 12 bases. As DNA, the CDR3 is TGTGCCAGCAGCCCGAAGGGCCTTAGCAATCAGCCCCAGCATTTT. This gives the protein CASSPKGLSNQPQHF.

The CDR3 DNA follows: TGTGCCAGTTCCATACTAGCGGGGAGGGGGAATGAGCAGTTCTTC. Translation: CASSILAGRGNEQFF. V gene TRBV2 combines with J gene TRBJ2-1; 10 bases are shared with TRBD2. The CDR3 totals 15 residues. In germline, CDR1 is SNHLY, CDR2 FYNNEI. J lost 7 bases, V lost 9 bases, and 12 bases had no gene match. Variable domain in full (rest from reference TRBV2 and TRBJ2-1): EPEVTQTPSHQVTQMGQEVILRCVPISNHLYFYWYRQILGQKVEFLVSFYNNEISEKSEIFDDQFSVERPDGSNFTLKIRSTKLEDSAMYFCASSILAGRGNEQFFGPGTRLTVL.

V gene TRBV6-5 combines with J gene TRBJ1-4, with 7 bases lining up with TRBD1. There are 16 residues in the CDR3. Trimming at V came to 0 bases and at J to 3 bases, leaving 4 bases not matched to a gene. The germline gives CDR1 MNHEY, CDR2 SVGAGI. CDR3 residues: CASSYSAGTANEKLFF. In DNA form, the CDR3 reads TGTGCCAGCAGTTACTCCGCCGGGACAGCTAATGAAAAACTGTTTTTT.

This clone was found once. This chain connects TRBV27 to TRBJ2-3; 9 nucleotides agree with TRBD2. The germline V gene encodes CDR1 MNHEY and CDR2 SMNVEV (reference sequence). The CDR3 length is 16 residues. Trimming took 3 bases from V and 4 from J; bases not matched to a gene: 8. The DNA for the CDR3 is TGTGCCAGCAGTTTGAAACCGGCGGGGGGGCCAGATACGCAGTATTTT. Translation: CASSLKPAGGPDTQYF.

V and J are TRBV18 and TRBJ1-3; no definite D call. Trimming stripped 3 bases from V and 0 bases from J, with 6 bases between. The CDR3 length is 14 residues. The germline V gene has CDR1 KGHSH and CDR2 LQKENI. CDR3 region: CASSPRISGNTIYF. CDR3 nucleotide sequence: TGTGCCAGCTCACCGAGGATCTCTGGAAACACCATATATTTT. The full variable domain, with the rest looked up from reference TRBV18 and TRBJ1-3, is NAGVMQNPRHLVRRRGQEARLRCSPMKGHSHVYWYRQLPEEGLKFMVYLQKENIIDESGMPKERFSAEFPKEGPSILRIQQVVRGDSAAYFCASSPRISGNTIYFGEGSWLTVV.

The chain recombines TRBV5-1 with TRBJ2-7; the match to TRBD1 covers 9 bases. Germline trimming cut 0 bases from V and 7 bases from J; bases unmatched to any gene: 8. The CDR3 is made up of 15 amino acids. Germline V gene sequence: CDR1 SGHRS, CDR2 YFSETQ. The CDR3: CASSLEGQGFEEQYF. CDR3 DNA: TGCGCCAGCAGCTTGGAGGGACAGGGCTTTGAAGAGCAGTACTTC.

The V call is TRBV5-1, the J call TRBJ2-2; no reliable D call. The V gene lost 0 bases and the J gene lost 6 bases, with 9 bases spanning the gap. CDR1 is SGHRS, CDR2 YFSETQ, per germline. The CDR3 has 14 residues. Written as DNA, the CDR3 is TGCGCCAGCAGCTTGGAGGGTTCATCCGGGGAGCTGTTTTTT. This gives the protein CASSLEGSSGELFF.

As for this clone: This may come from a read error, since a much larger clone is one base off. The same CDR3 is also encoded by other DNA sequences in this sample. The V gene is TRBV5-6, the J gene TRBJ1-2, with a possible D match to TRBD1 (5 bases). This CDR3 comprises 12 residues. V was trimmed by 4 bases and J by 4 bases, leaving 8 bases between them. CDR1 SGHDT and CDR2 YYEEEE come from the germline V gene. The chain's CDR3 is CASSVDSYGYTF. CDR3 coding DNA: TGTGCCAGCAGCGTAGACAGCTATGGCTACACCTTC.

As for this clone: Other DNA variants within this sample encode the same CDR3. V and J are TRBV2 and TRBJ2-3, with D unresolved. The V gene's germline CDR1 is SNHLY and CDR2 FYNNEI. The CDR3 is 12 residues long. Between the trimmed V and J ends, which lost 4 bases and 5 bases, there was a span of 7 bases. CDR3 loop: CASSVRRDTQYF. The DNA of the CDR3 is TGTGCCAGCAGTGTCCGCAGAGATACGCAGTATTTT. The variable domain in full, with the rest retrieved from reference TRBV2 and TRBJ2-3, is EPEVTQTPSHQVTQMGQEVILRCVPISNHLYFYWYRQILGQKVEFLVSFYNNEISEKSEIFDDQFSVERPDGSNFTLKIRSTKLEDSAMYFCASSVRRDTQYFGPGTRLTVL.

This clone was seen many times. Within the sample, other DNA sequences also encode this same CDR3. The chain couples TRBV30 to TRBJ1-4; weak D call: TRBD1 (6 bases). Trimming left V 2 bases short and J 8 bases short, with 15 bases between. The germline V gene has CDR1 GTSNPN and CDR2 SVGIG (reference sequence). The length of the CDR3 is 14 residues. The CDR3 here is CAWSPGQLREKLFF. DNA of the CDR3: TGTGCCTGGAGTCCCGGACAGCTAAGGGAAAAACTGTTTTTT.

V and J are TRBV4-2 and TRBJ2-5, with 11 bases fitting TRBD2. Germline lookup yields CDR1 LGHNA and CDR2 YNFKEQ. Trimming took 4 bases from V and 1 from J; bases not matched to a gene: 5. This CDR3 contains 16 residues. The CDR3 is CASSPGTSGGQETQYF. In nucleotides, the CDR3 is TGTGCCAGCAGCCCCGGAACTAGCGGGGGCCAAGAGACCCAGTACTTC.

The chain has TRBV5-1 and TRBJ1-1, with 7 bases fitting TRBD1. The CDR3 runs 14 residues. The V gene's germline CDR1 is SGHRS and CDR2 YFSETQ. J lost 2 bases, V lost 2 bases, and 3 bases had no gene match. CDR3 sequence: CASSLQGPNTEAFF. DNA for the CDR3: TGCGCCAGCAGCTTACAGGGGCCAAACACTGAAGCTTTCTTT.

This chain joins TRBV9 and TRBJ1-6, with a tentative D call TRBD1 (5 bases). V shed 0 bases and J shed 11 bases, with 12 bases lying between them. CDR1 and CDR2 (germline): SGDLS, YYNGEE. This CDR3 is 14 amino acids long. CDR3 in DNA: TGTGCCAGCAGCGTAGCTCAGGGTTCAACACCCCTCCACTTT. Encoded protein: CASSVAQGSTPLHF.

The CDR3 here is CASSLGHGGGEYF. The CDR3 DNA follows: TGTGCCAGCAGCCTGGGGCATGGGGGGGGCGAGTACTTC. V gene TRBV5-4 combines with J gene TRBJ2-5, with D maybe TRBD2 (7 bases). V was pared by 4 bases and J by 12 bases, with 19 bases between. Germline V gives CDR1 SGHNT, CDR2 YYREEE (reference sequence). The CDR3 is made up of 13 amino acids.

This clone was seen ten or more times. The genes are TRBV4-3 and TRBJ2-5; D remains ambiguous. CDR3 size: 15 residues. V lost 0 bases to trimming and J lost 2 bases, with 10 bases between them. Germline V gives CDR1 LGHNA, CDR2 YSLEER. The CDR3, as DNA: TGCGCCAGCAGCCAAGATATTGCTCCTCAAGAGACCCAGTACTTC. Amino acids: CASSQDIAPQETQYF.

The chain combines TRBV5-1 with TRBJ1-1; 10 nucleotides line up with TRBD1. Germline CDR1 reads SGHRS; CDR2 reads YFSETQ. The CDR3 loop spans 16 amino acids. V shed 4 bases and J 2 bases; nucleotides not matched to a gene: 8. The CDR3, as DNA: TGCGCCAGCAGCGCTCTCCGGGACAGGGGCAACACTGAAGCTTTCTTT. This gives the protein CASSALRDRGNTEAFF.

This clone has a single count. The J gene is TRBJ2-2, the V gene TRBV9, with 12 bases that match TRBD2. Germline V gives CDR1 SGDLS, CDR2 YYNGEE. V was pared by 1 base and J by 5 bases, with 15 bases of the junction left unmatched. The CDR3 consists of 20 residues. The CDR3 region has the DNA TGTGCCAGCAGCGTAACTAGACTAGCGGGAGATCGAACCGGGACCGGGGAGCTGTTTTTT. The encoded protein is CASSVTRLAGDRTGTGELFF.

This clone was found a few times. The CDR3 region is CASSEGAQGVYGYTF. CDR3 nucleotide sequence: TGTGCCAGCAGCGAGGGGGCACAGGGGGTGTATGGCTACACCTTC. This chain joins TRBV9 and TRBJ1-2; 8 bases line up with TRBD1. This CDR3 comprises 15 residues. Germline CDR1 reads SGDLS; CDR2 reads YYNGEE. V was pared by 3 bases and J by 5 bases, with 9 bases of the junction left unmatched.

This sequence joins TRBV10-1 and TRBJ2-2, with TRBD2 identical over 9 bases. The CDR3 has 18 amino acids. After removal of 0 bases from V and 3 bases from J, the junction contained 8 bases not matched to a gene. Germline V gene data show CDR1 as WNHNN and CDR2 as SYGVQD (reference sequence). CDR3 DNA sequence: TGCGCCAGCAGTGAGTCTTGGCGGGAGGGCCTGGACACCGGGGAGCTGTTTTTT. Translated: CASSESWREGLDTGELFF.

This clone came up a few times. Other DNA sequences of this sample code for an identical CDR3. The chain uses TRBV7-9 and TRBJ2-5; TRBD2 matches at 9 bases. The J segment lost 5 bases and the V segment lost 1 base, leaving 2 bases of the junction unmatched. This CDR3 has 14 amino acids. Germline V gene lookup returns CDR1 SEHNR and CDR2 FQNEAQ (reference sequence). Here the CDR3 DNA reads TGTGCCAGCAGCTTAGTAGCGGGGGCTGAGACCCAGTACTTC. Translating it yields CASSLVAGAETQYF.

The J gene is TRBJ2-7, the V gene TRBV7-3; the D is unclear. Germline V lookup: CDR1 SGHTA, CDR2 FQGTGA. This CDR3 has 14 residues. Deletions cut 7 bases from V and 1 base from J, with 14 bases between. The CDR3 nucleotides are TGTGCCAGCATACCCTCCGACCCGTCCTACGAGCAGTACTTC. As protein: CASIPSDPSYEQYF.

The chain couples TRBV10-2 to TRBJ1-2; perhaps TRBD1 as D (5 bases). The V end lost 8 bases, the J end lost 4 bases, and 11 bases lay between the germline ends. Germline V gene sequence: CDR1 WSHSY, CDR2 SAAADI. The length of the CDR3 is 12 residues. CDR3 loop: CASGGRSYGYTF. CDR3 nucleotide sequence: TGCGCCAGCGGGGGACGTAGCTATGGCTACACCTTC.

This clone was seen a handful of times. The chain couples TRBV9 to TRBJ1-5; a weak D match, TRBD1 (6 bases). Germline CDR1 and CDR2: SGDLS and YYNGEE. The V gene lost 4 bases and the J gene lost 5 bases, with 16 bases spanning the gap. There are 15 residues in the CDR3. The chain's CDR3 is CASSQAGENYQPQHF. CDR3 coding DNA: TGTGCCAGCAGCCAGGCAGGGGAGAATTATCAGCCCCAGCATTTT.

V usage is TRBV6-1 and J usage is TRBJ1-6, with D unclear. The germline V and J ends were trimmed by 0 bases and 6 bases, with 6 bases remaining between them. Per germline, CDR1 MNHNS and CDR2 SASEGT. This CDR3 has 14 amino acids. The CDR3 protein is CASSEASGNSPLHF. In DNA form, the CDR3 reads TGTGCCAGCAGTGAAGCCTCGGGTAATTCACCCCTCCACTTT.